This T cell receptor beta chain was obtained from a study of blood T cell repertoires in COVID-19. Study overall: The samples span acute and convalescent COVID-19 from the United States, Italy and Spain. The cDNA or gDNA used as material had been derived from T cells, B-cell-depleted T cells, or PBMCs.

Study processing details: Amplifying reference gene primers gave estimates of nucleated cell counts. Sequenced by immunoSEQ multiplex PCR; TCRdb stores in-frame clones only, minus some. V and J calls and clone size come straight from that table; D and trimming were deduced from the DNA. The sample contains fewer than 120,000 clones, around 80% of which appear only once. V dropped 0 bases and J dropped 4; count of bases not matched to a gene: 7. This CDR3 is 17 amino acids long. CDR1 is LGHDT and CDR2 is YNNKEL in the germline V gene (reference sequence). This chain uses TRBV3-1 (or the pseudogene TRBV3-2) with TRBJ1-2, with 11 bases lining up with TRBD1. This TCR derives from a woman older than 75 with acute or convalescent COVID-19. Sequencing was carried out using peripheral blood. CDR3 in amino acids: CASSQDTGQGVIYGYTF. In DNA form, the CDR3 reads TGTGCCAGCAGCCAAGATACGGGACAGGGGGTGATCTATGGCTACACCTTC.